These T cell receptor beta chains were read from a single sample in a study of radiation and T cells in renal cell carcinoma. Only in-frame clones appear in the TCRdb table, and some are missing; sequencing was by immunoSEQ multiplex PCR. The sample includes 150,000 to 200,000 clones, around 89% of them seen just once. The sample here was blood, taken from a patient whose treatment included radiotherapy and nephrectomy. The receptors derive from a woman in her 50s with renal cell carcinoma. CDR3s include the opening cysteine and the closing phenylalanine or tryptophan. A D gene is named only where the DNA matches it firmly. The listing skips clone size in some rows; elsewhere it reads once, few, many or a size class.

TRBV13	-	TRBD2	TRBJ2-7	TGTGCCAGCAGCTTAAAGCCCGTAGCGGGGGGATACGAGCAGTACTTC	CASSLKPVAGGYEQYF
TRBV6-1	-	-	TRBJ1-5	TGTGCCAGCAGTGAAGTGGACTTAAGCGGAAATCAGCCCCAGCATTTT	CASSEVDLSGNQPQHF
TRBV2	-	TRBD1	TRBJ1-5	TGTGCCAGCAGTAGGGACAGGGAAAGTGGCAATCAGCCCCAGCATTTT	CASSRDRESGNQPQHF
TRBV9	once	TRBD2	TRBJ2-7	TGTGCCAGCAGCCCACACGGGGGGGGCTCGGGGGACGAGCAGTACTTC	CASSPHGGGSGDEQYF
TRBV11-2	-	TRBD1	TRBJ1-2	TGTGCCAGCAGCTCCGATACCCGGGACAGGGATTATGGCTACACCTTC	CASSSDTRDRDYGYTF
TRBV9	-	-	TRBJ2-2	TGTGCCAGCAGCGACGACCGGACAGCCCCGAACACCGGGGAGCTGTTTTTT	CASSDDRTAPNTGELFF
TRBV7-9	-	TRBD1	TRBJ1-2	TGTGCCAGCAGCTTATCAGCCGGACAGGGGATCGGTGGCTACACCTTC	CASSLSAGQGIGGYTF
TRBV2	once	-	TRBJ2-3	TGTGCCGGTGACGTGTACCAAACTAGCACAGATACGCAGTATTTT	CAGDVYQTSTDTQYF
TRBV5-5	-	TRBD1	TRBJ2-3	TGTGCCAGCAACCTGGACAGGGGAGCAGATACGCAGTATTTT	CASNLDRGADTQYF
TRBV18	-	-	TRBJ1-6	TGTGCCAGCTCACCAGACAGCGAGTTCCTTAATTCACCCCTCCACTTT	CASSPDSEFLNSPLHF
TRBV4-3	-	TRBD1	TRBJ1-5	TGCGCCAGCAGCCCTTCCTGGACAGGTTATAGCAATCAGCCCCAGCATTTT	CASSPSWTGYSNQPQHF
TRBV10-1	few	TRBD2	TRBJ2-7	TGCGCCAGCAGTAGGACTAGCGGATCCTACGAGCAGTACTTC	CASSRTSGSYEQYF
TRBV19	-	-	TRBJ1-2	TGTGCCAGTAGTATAGGGCGGACACAGGGCTACACCTTC	CASSIGRTQGYTF
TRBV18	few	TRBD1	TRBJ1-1	TGTGCCAGCTCACTTGACAGGGATATGAACACTGAAGCTTTCTTT	CASSLDRDMNTEAFF
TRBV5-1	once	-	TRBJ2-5	TGCGCCAGCAGCTTCCCCGATCAAGAGACCCAGTACTTC	CASSFPDQETQYF
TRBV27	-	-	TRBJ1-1	TGTGTCCGCCCAGCTTCGAACACTGAAGCTTTCTTT	CVRPASNTEAFF
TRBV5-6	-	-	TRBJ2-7	TGTGCCAGCAGCTTGGGGACTTTCTACGAGCAGTACTTC	CASSLGTFYEQYF
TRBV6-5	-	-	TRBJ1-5	TGTGCCAGCCGACAGGGCAATCAGCCCCAGCATTTT	CASRQGNQPQHF
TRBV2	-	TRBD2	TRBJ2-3	TGTGCCAGCAGTCCACGGGTTAGCGGGCGTAGCACAGATACGCAGTATTTT	CASSPRVSGRSTDTQYF
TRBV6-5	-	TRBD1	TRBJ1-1	TGTGCCAGCAGTGGACAGGGTTGGGGATCCACTGAAGCTTTCTTT	CASSGQGWGSTEAFF
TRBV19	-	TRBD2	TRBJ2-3	TGTGCCAGTAGTAGGCGGACTAGCGGGCGCTACCCAGATACGCAGTATTTT	CASSRRTSGRYPDTQYF
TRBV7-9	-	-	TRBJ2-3	TGTGCCAGCAGCTTAGCGGGGCAGGGCCACACAGATACGCAGTATTTT	CASSLAGQGHTDTQYF
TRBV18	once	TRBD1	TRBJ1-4	TGTGCCAGCTGCCGGGACAGGGGGACAACTAATGAAAAACTGTTTTTT	CASCRDRGTTNEKLFF
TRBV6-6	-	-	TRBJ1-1	TGTGCCAGCCAGAACACTGAAGCTTTCTTT	CASQNTEAFF
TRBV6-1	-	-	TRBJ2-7	TGTGCCAGCAGTCACCGGGACCTCTACGAGCAGTACTTC	CASSHRDLYEQYF
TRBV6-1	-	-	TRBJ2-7	TGTGCCAGCAGTAAAGAGGGGTACGAGCAGTACTTC	CASSKEGYEQYF
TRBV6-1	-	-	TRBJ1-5	TGTGCCAGCAGTTGGGGTAACCGGGTTCAGCCCCAGCATTTT	CASSWGNRVQPQHF
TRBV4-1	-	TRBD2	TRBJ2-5	TGCGCCAGCAGCCAAGACAGTCTAGCGGGGGCGACGGGAGACGGCCAGTACTTC	CASSQDSLAGATGDGQYF
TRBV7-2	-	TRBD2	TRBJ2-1	TGTGCCAGCAGCCCGCAAGCGGGGGGGCCGATGAATGAGCAGTTCTTC	CASSPQAGGPMNEQFF
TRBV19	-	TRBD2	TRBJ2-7	TGTGCCAGTGGGCGGGAGGCTGGAGAGCAGTACTTC	CASGREAGEQYF
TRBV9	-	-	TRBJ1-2	TGTGCCAGCAGCGCGTCAGGTTATGGCTACACCTTC	CASSASGYGYTF
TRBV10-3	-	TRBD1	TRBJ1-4	TGTGCCATCAGGAAGGGACAGGGGGCTACTAATGAAAAACTGTTTTTT	CAIRKGQGATNEKLFF
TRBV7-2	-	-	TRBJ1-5	TGTGCCAGCAGCTTATACGAAGATCAGCCCCAGCATTTT	CASSLYEDQPQHF
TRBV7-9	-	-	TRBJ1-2	TGTGCCAGCTCGCCTCTCAGTGGACGTCCAGGTTATGGCTACACCTTC	CASSPLSGRPGYGYTF
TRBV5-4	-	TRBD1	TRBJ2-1	TGTGCCAGCAGCTCTGACAGGGGGTCTTACAATGAGCAGTTCTTC	CASSSDRGSYNEQFF
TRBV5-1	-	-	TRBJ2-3	TGCGCCAGCAGCTTGGAGGGCCTCGGGCCCCCAAGGGATCGTACGCAGTATTTT	CASSLEGLGPPRDRTQYF